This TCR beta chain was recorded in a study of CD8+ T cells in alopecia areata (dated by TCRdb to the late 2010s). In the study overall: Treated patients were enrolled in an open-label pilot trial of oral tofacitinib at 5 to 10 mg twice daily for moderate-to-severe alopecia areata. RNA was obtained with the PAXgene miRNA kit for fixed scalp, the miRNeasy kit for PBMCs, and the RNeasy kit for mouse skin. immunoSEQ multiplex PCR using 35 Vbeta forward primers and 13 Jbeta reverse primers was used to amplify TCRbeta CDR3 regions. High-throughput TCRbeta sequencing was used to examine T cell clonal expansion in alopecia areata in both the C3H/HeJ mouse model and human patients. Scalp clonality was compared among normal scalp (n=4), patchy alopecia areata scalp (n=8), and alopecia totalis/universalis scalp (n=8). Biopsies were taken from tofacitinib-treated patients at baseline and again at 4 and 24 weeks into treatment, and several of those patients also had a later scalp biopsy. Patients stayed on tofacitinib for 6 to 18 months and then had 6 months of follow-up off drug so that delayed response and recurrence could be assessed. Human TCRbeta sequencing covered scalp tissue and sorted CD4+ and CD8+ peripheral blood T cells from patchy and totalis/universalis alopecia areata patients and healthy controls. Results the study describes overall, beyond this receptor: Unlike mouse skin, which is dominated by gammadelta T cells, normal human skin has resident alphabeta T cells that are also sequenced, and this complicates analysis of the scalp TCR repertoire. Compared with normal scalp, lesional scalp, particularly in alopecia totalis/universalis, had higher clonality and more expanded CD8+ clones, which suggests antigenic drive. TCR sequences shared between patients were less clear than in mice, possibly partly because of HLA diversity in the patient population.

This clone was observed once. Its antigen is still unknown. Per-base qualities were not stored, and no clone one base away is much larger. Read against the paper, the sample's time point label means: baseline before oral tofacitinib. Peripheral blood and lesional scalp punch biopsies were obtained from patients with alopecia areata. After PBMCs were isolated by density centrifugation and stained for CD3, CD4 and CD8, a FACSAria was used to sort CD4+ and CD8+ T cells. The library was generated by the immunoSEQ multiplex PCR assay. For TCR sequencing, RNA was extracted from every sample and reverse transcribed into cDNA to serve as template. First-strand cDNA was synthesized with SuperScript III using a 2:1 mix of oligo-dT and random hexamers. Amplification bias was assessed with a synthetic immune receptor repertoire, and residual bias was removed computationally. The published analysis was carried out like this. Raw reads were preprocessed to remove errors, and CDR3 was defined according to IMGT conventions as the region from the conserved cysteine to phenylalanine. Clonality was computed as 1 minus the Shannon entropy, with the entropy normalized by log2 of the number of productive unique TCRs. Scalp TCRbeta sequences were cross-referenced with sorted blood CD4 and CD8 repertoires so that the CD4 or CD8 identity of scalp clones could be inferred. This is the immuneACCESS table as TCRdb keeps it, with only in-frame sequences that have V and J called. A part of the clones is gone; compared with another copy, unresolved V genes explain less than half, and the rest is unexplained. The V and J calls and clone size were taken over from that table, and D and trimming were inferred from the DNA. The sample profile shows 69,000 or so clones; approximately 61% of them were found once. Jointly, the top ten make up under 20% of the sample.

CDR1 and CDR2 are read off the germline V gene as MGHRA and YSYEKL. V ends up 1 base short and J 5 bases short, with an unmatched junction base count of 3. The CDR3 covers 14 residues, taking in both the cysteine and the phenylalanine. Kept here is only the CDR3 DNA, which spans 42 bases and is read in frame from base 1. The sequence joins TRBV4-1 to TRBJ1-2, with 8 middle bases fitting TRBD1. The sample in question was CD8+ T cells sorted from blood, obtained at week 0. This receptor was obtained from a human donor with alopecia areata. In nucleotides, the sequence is TGCGCCAGCAGCCAAGTACAGGGGGAATATGGCTACACCTTC. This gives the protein CASSQVQGEYGYTF.